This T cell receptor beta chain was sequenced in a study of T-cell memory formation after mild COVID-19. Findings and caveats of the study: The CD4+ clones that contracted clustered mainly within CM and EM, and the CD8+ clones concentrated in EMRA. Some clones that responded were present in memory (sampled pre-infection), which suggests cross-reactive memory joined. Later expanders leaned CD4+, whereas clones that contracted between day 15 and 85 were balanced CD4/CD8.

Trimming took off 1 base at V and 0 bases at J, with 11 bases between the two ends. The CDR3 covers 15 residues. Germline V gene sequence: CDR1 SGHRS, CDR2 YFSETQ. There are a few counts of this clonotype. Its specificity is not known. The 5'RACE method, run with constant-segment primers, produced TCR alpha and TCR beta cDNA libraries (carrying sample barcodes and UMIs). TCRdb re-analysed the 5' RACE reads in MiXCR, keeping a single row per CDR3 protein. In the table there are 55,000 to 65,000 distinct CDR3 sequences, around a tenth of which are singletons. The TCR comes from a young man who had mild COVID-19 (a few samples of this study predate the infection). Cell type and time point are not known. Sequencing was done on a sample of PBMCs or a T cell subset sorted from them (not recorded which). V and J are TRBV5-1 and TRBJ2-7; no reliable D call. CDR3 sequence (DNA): TGCGCCAGCAGCTTGCTCGGCGGAAGCTCCTACGAGCAGTACGTC. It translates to CASSLLGGSSYEQYV.